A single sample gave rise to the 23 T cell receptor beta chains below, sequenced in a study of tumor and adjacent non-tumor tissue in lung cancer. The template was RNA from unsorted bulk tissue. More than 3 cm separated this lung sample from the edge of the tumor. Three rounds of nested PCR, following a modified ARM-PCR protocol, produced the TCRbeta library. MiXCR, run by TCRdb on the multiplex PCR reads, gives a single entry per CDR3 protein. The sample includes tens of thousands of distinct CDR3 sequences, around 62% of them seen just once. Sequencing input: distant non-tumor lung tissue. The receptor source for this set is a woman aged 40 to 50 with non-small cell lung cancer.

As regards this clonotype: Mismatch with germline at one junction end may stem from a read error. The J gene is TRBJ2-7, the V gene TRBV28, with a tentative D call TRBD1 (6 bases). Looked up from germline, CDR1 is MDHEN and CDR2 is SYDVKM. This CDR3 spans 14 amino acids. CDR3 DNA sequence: TGTGCCAGCAACAACAGGGTTGGAAGCCACGAGCAGTGCTTC. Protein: CASNNRVGSHEQCF.

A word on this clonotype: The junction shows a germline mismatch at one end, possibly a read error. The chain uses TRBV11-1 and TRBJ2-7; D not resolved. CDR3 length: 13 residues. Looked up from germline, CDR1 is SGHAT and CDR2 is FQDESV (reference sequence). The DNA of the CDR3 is TGTGCCGGCAGCTTAAGGACCGATTACGAGCAGTACTTC. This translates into CAGSLRTDYEQYF.

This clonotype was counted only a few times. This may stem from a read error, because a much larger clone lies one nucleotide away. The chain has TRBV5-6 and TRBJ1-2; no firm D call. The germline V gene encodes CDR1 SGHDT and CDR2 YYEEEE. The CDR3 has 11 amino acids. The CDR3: CAGSSTEIYTF. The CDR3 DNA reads TGTGCCGGCAGCTCTACTGAGATATACACCTTC.

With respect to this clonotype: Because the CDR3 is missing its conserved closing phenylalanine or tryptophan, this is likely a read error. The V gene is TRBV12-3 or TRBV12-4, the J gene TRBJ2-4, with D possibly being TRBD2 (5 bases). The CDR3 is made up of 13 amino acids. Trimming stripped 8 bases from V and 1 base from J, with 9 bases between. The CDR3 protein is CASCGEAKNIQYL. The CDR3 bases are TGTGCCAGCTGTGGGGAGGCCAAAAACATTCAGTACCTC.

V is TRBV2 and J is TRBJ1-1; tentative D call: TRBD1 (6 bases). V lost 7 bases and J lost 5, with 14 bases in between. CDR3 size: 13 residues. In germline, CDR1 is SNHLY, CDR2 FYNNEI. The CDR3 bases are TGTGCCAGCACCGGACAGAGTGGTACTGAAGCTTTCTTT. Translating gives CASTGQSGTEAFF.

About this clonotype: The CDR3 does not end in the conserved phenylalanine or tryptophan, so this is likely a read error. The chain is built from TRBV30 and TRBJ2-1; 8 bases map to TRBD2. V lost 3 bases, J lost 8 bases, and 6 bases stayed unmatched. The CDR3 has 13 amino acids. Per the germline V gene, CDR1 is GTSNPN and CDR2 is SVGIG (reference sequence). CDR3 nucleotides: TGTGCCTGGAGAAACCCGGGACTAGATGAGCAGTTCTCC. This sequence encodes CAWRNPGLDEQFS.

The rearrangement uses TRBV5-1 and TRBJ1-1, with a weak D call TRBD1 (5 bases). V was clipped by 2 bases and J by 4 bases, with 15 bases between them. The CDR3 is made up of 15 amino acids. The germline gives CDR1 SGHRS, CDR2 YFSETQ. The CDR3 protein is CASSFDSLRGTEAFF. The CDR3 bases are TGCGCCAGCAGCTTCGACAGCCTTAGGGGCACTGAAGCTTTCTTT.

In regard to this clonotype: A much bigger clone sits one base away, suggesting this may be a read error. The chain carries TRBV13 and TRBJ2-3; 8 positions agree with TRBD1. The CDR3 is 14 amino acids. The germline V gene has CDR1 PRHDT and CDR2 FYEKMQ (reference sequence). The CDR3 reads CASSRGQDTDTRYF. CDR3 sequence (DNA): TGTGCCAGCAGCCGGGGACAGGACACAGATACGCGGTATTTT.

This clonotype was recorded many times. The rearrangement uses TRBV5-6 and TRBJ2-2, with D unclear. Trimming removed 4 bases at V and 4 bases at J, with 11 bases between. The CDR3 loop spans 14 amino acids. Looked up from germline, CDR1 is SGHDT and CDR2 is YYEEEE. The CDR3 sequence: CASSLAGPTGELFF. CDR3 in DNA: TGTGCCAGCAGCCTGGCCGGACCCACCGGGGAGCTGTTTTTT.

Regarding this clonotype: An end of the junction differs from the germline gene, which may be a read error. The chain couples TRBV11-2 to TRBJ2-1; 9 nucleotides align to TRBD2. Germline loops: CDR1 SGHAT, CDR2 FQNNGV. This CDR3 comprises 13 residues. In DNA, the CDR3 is TGTGCCAGCAGCCGGACTAGCGTGTATGAGCACTTCTTC. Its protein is CASSRTSVYEHFF.

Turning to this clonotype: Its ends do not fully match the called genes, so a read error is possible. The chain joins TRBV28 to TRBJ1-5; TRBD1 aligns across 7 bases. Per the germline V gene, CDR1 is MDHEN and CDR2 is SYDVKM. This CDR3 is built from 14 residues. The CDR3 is CVSSGGTVYQPQHF. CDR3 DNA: TGTGTCAGCAGTGGCGGGACAGTCTATCAGCCTCAGCATTTT.

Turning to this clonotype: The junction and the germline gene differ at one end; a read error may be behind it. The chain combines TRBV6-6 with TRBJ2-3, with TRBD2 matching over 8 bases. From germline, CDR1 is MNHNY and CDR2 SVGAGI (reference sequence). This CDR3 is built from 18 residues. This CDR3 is CAGSCSIAGGSSLDTQYF. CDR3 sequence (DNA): TGTGCCGGCAGTTGCTCGATTGCGGGGGGTAGCTCGCTAGATACGCAGTATTTT.

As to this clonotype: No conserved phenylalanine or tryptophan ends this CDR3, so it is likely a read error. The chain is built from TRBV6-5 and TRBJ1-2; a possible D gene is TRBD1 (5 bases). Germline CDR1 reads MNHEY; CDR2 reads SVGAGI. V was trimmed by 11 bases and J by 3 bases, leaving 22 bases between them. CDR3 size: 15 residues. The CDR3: CAGGYGAGSDYGYTY. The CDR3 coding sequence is TGTGCCGGCGGTTACGGGGCAGGGTCTGACTATGGCTACACCTAC.

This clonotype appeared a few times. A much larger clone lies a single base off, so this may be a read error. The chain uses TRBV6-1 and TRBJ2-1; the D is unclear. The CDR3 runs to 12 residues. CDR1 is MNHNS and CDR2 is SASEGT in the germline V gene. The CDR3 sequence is CASTAAYNGQFF. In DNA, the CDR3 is TGTGCCAGCACCGCGGCATACAATGGGCAGTTCTTC.

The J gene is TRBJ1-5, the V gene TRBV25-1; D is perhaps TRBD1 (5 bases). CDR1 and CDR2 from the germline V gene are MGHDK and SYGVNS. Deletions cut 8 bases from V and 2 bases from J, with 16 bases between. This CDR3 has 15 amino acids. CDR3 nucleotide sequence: TGTGCCAGCGGCATGGGCCGGGGCCGCAATCAGCCCCAGCATTTT. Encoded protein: CASGMGRGRNQPQHF.

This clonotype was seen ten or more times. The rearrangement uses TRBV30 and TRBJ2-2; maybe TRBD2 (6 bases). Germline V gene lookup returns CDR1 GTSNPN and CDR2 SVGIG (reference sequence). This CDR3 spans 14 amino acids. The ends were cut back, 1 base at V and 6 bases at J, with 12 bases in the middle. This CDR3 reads CAWSGGITSGELFF. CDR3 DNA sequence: TGTGCCTGGAGTGGCGGGATAACGTCCGGGGAGCTGTTTTTT.

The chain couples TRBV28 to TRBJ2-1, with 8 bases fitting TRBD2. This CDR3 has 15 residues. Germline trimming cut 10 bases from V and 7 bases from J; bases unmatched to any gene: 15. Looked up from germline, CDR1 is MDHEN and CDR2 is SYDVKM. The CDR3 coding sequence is TGTGCCACCAGACTCGGACTAGCTGGGGAAAATGAGCAGTTCTTC. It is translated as CATRLGLAGENEQFF.

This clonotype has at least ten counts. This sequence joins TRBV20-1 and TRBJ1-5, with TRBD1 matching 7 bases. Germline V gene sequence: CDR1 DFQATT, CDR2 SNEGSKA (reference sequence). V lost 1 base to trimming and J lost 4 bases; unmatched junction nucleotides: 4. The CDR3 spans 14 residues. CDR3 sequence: CSARALQGNQPQHF. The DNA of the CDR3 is TGCAGTGCTAGAGCATTACAGGGGAATCAGCCCCAGCATTTT.

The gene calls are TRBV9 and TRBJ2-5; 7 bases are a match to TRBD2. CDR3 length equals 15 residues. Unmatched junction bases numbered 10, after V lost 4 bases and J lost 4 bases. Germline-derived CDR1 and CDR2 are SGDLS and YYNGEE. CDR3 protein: CASSSASGVRETQYF. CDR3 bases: TGTGCCAGCAGCTCCGCGAGCGGGGTGAGAGAGACCCAGTACTTC.

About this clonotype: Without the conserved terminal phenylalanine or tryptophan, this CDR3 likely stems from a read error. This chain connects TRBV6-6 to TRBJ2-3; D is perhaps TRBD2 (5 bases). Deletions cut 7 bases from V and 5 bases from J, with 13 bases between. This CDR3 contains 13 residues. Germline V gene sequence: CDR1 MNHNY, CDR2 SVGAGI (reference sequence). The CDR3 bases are TGTGCCAGCATGGACGTGAGCGGAGATACGCAGTATTAT. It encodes CASMDVSGDTQYY.

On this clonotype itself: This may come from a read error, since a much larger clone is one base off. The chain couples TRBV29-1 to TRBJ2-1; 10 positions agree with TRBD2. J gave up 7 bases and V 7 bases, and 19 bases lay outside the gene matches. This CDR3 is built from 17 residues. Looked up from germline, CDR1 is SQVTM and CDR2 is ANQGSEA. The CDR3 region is CSATGTSERSAGNEQFF. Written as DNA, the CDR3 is TGCAGCGCGACCGGGACTAGCGAACGTTCGGCGGGTAATGAGCAGTTCTTC.

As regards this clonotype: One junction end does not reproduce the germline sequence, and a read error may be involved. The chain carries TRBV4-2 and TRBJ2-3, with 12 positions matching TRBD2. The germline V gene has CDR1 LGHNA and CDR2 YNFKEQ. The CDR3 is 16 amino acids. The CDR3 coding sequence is TGTGCCAACAGCCAGGGGCTAGCGGGGGGGCCAGATACGCAGTATTTT. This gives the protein CANSQGLAGGPDTQYF.

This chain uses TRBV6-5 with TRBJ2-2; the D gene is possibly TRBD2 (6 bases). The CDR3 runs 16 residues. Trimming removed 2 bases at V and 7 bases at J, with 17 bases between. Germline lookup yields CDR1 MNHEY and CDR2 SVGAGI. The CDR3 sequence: CASSYPGGNGNGELFF. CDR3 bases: TGTGCCAGCAGTTACCCGGGCGGGAATGGGAACGGGGAGCTGTTTTTT.